The 9 T cell receptor beta chains in this list originate from one sample, sequenced in a study of control samples from healthy donors and cancer patients. This table comes from immunoSEQ multiplex PCR, and its TCRdb copy is limited to in-frame clones, with some not included. The table includes some 90,000 clones, about 88% detected once. Sequenced sample: blood. These receptors originate from a woman aged 50 to 60 in good health.

The chain links TRBV9 to TRBJ1-2, with 9 bases that match TRBD1. The length of the CDR3 is 14 residues. CDR1 is SGDLS, CDR2 YYNGEE, per germline. With V trimmed by 0 bases and J by 8 bases, 5 bases remained unmatched. CDR3: CASSVAQGANGYTF. The CDR3, as DNA: TGTGCCAGCAGCGTAGCACAGGGGGCCAACGGCTACACCTTC.

The chain uses TRBV18 and TRBJ1-1; TRBD1 aligns across 7 bases. The CDR3 spans 16 residues. Per the germline V gene, CDR1 is KGHSH and CDR2 is LQKENI. The J segment lost 1 base and the V segment lost 3 bases, leaving 8 bases of the junction unmatched. The CDR3 DNA reads as TGTGCCAGCTCACCTCTGGACAGGAGCACGAACACTGAAGCTTTCTTT. This sequence encodes CASSPLDRSTNTEAFF.

The chain employs TRBV6-6 and TRBJ1-1; D may be TRBD1 (6 bases). The CDR3 has 13 amino acids. The germline V gene has CDR1 MNHNY and CDR2 SVGAGI (reference sequence). V was clipped by 3 bases and J by 6 bases, with 11 bases between them. The CDR3 nucleotides read TGTGCCAGCAGTTATCCGAGGGGGTCTGAAGCTTTCTTT. The encoded protein is CASSYPRGSEAFF.

This chain uses TRBV3-1 (or the pseudogene TRBV3-2) with TRBJ2-5; 8 nucleotides agree with TRBD2. In germline, CDR1 is LGHDT, CDR2 YNNKEL (reference sequence). J was trimmed by 1 base and V by 4 bases; bases with no gene match: 2. The CDR3 covers 14 residues. The CDR3 region has the DNA TGTGCCAGCAGCCGGGGACTAGGCCAAGAGACCCAGTACTTC. This codes for CASSRGLGQETQYF.

This rearrangement joins TRBV29-1 to TRBJ2-2; D is ambiguous. Germline V lookup: CDR1 SQVTM, CDR2 ANQGSEA. Trimming took 4 bases from V and 5 from J, leaving 17 bases between them. This CDR3 has 15 amino acids. CDR3 sequence: CSVAYTDPRTGELFF. CDR3 nucleotide sequence: TGCAGCGTTGCCTACACGGACCCGAGGACCGGGGAGCTGTTTTTT.

This chain links TRBV7-2 with TRBJ2-7; TRBD1 is a possible D gene (5 bases). V was cut by 1 base and J by 3 bases, with 7 bases left in between. The CDR3 loop spans 13 amino acids. The germline gives CDR1 SGHTA, CDR2 FQGNSA. The CDR3 loop reads CASSLGGYYEQYF. Written as DNA, the CDR3 is TGTGCCAGCAGCTTAGGGGGCTACTACGAGCAGTACTTC.

The genes are TRBV5-1 and TRBJ1-6, with D tentatively TRBD1 (5 bases). The germline gives CDR1 SGHRS, CDR2 YFSETQ. The CDR3 totals 15 residues. V shed 7 bases and J shed 0 bases, with 11 bases lying between them. The chain's CDR3 is CASRQRSSYNSPLHF. The CDR3 coding sequence is TGCGCCAGCCGACAGAGGAGCTCCTATAATTCACCCCTCCACTTT.

The V and J genes are TRBV12-3 or TRBV12-4 and TRBJ1-2, with D uncertain. V lost 1 base and J lost 2, with 5 bases in between. The CDR3 has 13 residues. The DNA for the CDR3 is TGTGCCAGCAGTTTAGACCTAAACTATGGCTACACCTTC. It encodes CASSLDLNYGYTF.

The chain combines TRBV12-5 with TRBJ1-2; D is uncertain. V lost 6 bases and J 7 bases, leaving 9 bases between the germline ends. Germline CDR1 LGHNT, CDR2 FRNRAP. CDR3 size: 11 residues. CDR3 amino acids: CASGGCFGYTF. CDR3 sequence (DNA): TGTGCTAGTGGGGGGTGCTTTGGCTACACCTTC.